The T cell receptor (beta chain) under discussion was sequenced for a study of long-term antiretroviral therapy in people with HIV. Across the study: The earliest samples came from an era when ART typically awaited falling CD4 counts.

CDR3 length: 18 residues. Study-wide points: Clonotypes expanded prior to ART showed repertoire dominance at all sampled time points. HIV repertoires showed narrower CDR3 length ranges than controls.

All participants with HIV were treated in the United States. In regard to this clone: What it binds is unknown.

Survey-level immunoSEQ v3.0 assays were run. TCRdb's table, derived via immunoSEQ multiplex PCR, lists solely in-frame clones and lacks some. The sample has about 23,000 clones, more than 70% seen once; the top ten hold 6% to 6.5%. The chain combines TRBV21-1 with TRBJ2-4; the table's D call of TRBD1 was not tested on the DNA. TRBV21-1 is noted as a pseudogene. The receptor was isolated from a man aged 60-69 years with HIV. Sequenced material: unsorted PBMCs, taken 0.6 years after starting antiretroviral therapy. This chain's CDR3 is CASSGTGAYHSSKNIQYF. The CDR3 region has the DNA TGTGCCAGCAGCGGGACAGGGGCTTACCACTCATCCAAAAACATTCAGTACTTC.